This TCR beta chain was captured in a study of blood T cell repertoires in COVID-19. Background on the study: The study drew acute and convalescent COVID-19 samples from the United States, Italy and Spain. Sources were T cells, B-cell-depleted T cells, or PBMCs; the material itself was cDNA or gDNA.

Germline-derived CDR1 and CDR2 are SGDLS and YYNGEE. The CDR3 runs to 16 residues. Germline trimming cut 0 bases from V and 6 bases from J; bases unmatched to any gene: 5. Sequencing was performed with immunoSEQ multiplex PCR; in TCRdb, only in-frame clones are kept and a portion is missing. The table has some 200,000 clones, around 81% seen once. The chain recombines TRBV9 with TRBJ2-1; 11 positions match TRBD2. Sequences were obtained from peripheral blood. This TCR came from a woman between 35 and 50 years old with COVID-19, enrolled during active disease. In DNA, the CDR3 is TGTGCCAGCAGCGTAGTAGGCGGGACTAGCGGCAATGAGCAGTTCTTC. Translating it yields CASSVVGGTSGNEQFF.